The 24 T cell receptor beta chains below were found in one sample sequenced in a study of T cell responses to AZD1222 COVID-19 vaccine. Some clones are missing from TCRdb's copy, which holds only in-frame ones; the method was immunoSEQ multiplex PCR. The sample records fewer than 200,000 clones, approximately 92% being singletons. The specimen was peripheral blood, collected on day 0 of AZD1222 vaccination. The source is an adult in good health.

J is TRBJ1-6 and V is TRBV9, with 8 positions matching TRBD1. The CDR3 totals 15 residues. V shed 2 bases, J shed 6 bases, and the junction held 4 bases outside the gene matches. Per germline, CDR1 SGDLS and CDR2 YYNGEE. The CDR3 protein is CASSVRDRGNSPLHF. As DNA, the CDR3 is TGTGCCAGCAGCGTCCGAGACAGGGGTAATTCACCCCTCCACTTT.

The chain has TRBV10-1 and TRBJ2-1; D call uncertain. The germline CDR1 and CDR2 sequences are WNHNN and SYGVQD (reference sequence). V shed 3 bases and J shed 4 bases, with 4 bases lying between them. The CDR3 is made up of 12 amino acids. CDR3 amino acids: CASSEEYNEQFF. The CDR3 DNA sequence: TGCGCCAGCAGTGAAGAGTACAATGAGCAGTTCTTC.

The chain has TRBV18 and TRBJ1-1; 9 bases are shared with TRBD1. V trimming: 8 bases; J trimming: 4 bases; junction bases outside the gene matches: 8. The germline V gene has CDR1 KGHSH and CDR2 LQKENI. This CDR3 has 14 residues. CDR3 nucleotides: TGTGCCAGCCAGGGGGGACAGGGTGGCACTGAAGCTTTCTTT. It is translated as CASQGGQGGTEAFF. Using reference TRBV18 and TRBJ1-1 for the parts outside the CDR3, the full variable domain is NAGVMQNPRHLVRRRGQEARLRCSPMKGHSHVYWYRQLPEEGLKFMVYLQKENIIDESGMPKERFSAEFPKEGPSILRIQQVVRGDSAAYFCASQGGQGGTEAFFGQGTRLTVV.

The CDR3 coding sequence is TGTGCCAGCAGTCAGCGGACAGGGAGGGGACATGGCTACACCTTC. Translating gives CASSQRTGRGHGYTF. This rearrangement joins TRBV6-2 or TRBV6-3 to TRBJ1-2; 8 bases map to TRBD1. Trimming removed 5 bases from V and 6 bases from J; junction bases left unmatched: 11. Germline V gene sequence: CDR1 MNHEY, CDR2 SVGEGT. The CDR3 length is 15 residues.

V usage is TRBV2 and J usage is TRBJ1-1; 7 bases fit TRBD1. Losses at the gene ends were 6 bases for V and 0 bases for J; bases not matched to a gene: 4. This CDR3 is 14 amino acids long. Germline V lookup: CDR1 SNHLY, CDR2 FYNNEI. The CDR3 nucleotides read TGTGCCAGCAGCCCCGGGACAGTGAACACTGAAGCTTTCTTT. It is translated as CASSPGTVNTEAFF.

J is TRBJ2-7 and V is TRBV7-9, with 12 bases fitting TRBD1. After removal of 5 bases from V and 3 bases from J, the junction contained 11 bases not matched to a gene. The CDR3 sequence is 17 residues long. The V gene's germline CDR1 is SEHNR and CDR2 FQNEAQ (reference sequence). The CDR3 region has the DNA TGTGCCAGCAGCAAAGCGGCCGGGACAGGGGGCTTCTACGAGCAGTACTTC. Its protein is CASSKAAGTGGFYEQYF.

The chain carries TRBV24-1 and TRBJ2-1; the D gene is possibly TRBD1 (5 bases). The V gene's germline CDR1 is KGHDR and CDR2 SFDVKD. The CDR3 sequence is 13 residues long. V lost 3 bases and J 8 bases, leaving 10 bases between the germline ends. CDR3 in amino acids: CATSDGAGHEQFF. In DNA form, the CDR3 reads TGTGCCACCAGTGATGGGGCAGGGCATGAGCAGTTCTTC.

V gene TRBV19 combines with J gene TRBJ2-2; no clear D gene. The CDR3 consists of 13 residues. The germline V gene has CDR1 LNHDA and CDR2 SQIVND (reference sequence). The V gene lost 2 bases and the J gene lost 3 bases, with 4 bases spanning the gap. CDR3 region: CASSILDTGELFF. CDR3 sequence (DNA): TGTGCCAGTAGTATATTGGACACCGGGGAGCTGTTTTTT.

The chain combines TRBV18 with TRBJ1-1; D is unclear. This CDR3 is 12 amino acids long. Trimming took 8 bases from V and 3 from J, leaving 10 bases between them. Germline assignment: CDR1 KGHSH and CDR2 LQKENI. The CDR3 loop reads CASRTHDTEAFF. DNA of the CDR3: TGTGCCAGCCGCACCCATGACACTGAAGCTTTCTTT.

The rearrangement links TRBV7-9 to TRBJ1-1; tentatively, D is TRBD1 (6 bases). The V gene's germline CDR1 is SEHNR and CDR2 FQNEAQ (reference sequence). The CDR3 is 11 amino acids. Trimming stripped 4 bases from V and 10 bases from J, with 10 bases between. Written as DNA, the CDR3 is TGTGCCAGCAGCTACTCAGGGGTAGCTTTCTTT. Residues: CASSYSGVAFF.

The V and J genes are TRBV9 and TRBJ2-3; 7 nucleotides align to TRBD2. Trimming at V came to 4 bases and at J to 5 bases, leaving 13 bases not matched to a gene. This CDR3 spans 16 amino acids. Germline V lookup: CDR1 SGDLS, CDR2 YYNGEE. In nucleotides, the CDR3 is TGTGCCAGCAGCCCAAGGCGGGGGAGGGAATTAGATACGCAGTATTTT. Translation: CASSPRRGRELDTQYF.

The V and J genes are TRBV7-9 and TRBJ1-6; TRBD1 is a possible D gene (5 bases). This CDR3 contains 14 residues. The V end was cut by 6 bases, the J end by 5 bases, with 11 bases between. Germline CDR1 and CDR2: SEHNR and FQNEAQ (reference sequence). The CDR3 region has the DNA TGTGCCAGCAGTTCCACAGGAGATAATTCACCCCTCCACTTT. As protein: CASSSTGDNSPLHF.

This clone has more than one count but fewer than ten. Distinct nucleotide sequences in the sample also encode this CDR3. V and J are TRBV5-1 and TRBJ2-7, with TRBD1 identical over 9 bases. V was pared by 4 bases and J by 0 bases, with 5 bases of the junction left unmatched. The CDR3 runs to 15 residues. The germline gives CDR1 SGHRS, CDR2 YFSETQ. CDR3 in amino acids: CASSNRDRASYEQYF. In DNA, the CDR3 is TGCGCCAGCAGCAACCGGGACAGGGCCTCCTACGAGCAGTACTTC.

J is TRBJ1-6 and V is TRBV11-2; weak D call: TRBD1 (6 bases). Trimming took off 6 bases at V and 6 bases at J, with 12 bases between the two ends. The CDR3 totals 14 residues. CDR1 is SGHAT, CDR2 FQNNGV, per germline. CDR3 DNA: TGTGCCAGCAGTCCCGACAGGATTAATTCACCCCTCCACTTT. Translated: CASSPDRINSPLHF.

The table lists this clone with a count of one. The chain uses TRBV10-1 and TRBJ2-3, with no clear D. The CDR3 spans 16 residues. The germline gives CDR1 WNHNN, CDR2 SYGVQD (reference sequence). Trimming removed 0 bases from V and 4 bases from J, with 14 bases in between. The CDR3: CASSESRLKNADTQYF. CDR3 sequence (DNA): TGCGCCAGCAGTGAGTCGAGACTGAAAAATGCAGATACGCAGTATTTT.

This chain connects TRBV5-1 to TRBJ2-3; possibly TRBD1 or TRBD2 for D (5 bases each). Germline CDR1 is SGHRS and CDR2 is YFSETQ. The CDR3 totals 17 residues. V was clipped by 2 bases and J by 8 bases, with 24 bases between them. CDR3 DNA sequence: TGCGCCAGCAGCTTAAGCCTCTCGGGACGTGGAATCGGTACGCAGTATTTT. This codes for CASSLSLSGRGIGTQYF.

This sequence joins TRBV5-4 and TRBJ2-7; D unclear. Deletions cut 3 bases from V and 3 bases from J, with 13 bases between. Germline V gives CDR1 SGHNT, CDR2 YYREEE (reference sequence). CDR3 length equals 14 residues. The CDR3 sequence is CASSSGSLGYEQYF. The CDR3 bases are TGTGCCAGCAGCTCCGGAAGTCTGGGCTACGAGCAGTACTTC.

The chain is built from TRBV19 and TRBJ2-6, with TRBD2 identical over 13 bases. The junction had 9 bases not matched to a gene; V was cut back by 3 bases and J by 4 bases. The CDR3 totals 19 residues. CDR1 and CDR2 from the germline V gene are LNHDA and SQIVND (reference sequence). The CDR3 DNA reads TGTGCCAGTAGTATCGGCGGACTAGCGGGAGTATGGGGGGCCAACGTCCTGACTTTC. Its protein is CASSIGGLAGVWGANVLTF.

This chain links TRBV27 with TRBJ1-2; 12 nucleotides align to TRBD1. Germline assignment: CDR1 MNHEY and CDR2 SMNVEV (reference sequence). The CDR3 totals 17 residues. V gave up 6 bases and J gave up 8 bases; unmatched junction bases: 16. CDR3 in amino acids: CASSRTRDRGRVSGYTF. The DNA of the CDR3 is TGTGCCAGCAGCCGTACTCGGGACAGGGGGCGAGTAAGCGGCTACACCTTC.

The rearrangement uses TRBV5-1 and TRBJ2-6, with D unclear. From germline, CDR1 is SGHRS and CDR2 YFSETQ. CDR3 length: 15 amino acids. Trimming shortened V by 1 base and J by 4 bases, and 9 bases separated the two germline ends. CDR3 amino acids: CASSLMGEGANVLTF. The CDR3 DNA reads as TGCGCCAGCAGCTTGATGGGCGAGGGGGCCAACGTCCTGACTTTC.

The DNA of the CDR3 is TGTGCCAGCAGTGAAGTCCCGGCGGGAGGTTACGAGCAGTACTTC. Its protein is CASSEVPAGGYEQYF. The V gene is TRBV6-1, the J gene TRBJ2-7, with 8 bases lining up with TRBD2. The junction had 6 bases not matched to a gene; V was cut back by 1 base and J by 4 bases. The germline gives CDR1 MNHNS, CDR2 SASEGT. The CDR3 runs 15 residues.

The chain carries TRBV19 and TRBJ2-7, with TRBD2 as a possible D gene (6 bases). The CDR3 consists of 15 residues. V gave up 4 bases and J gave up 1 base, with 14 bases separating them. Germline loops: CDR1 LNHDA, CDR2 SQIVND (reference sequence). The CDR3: CASSRGTRVSYEQYF. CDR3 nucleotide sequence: TGTGCCAGTAGTAGGGGGACTCGAGTGTCCTACGAGCAGTACTTC. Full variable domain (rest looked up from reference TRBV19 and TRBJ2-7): DGGITQSPKYLFRKEGQNVTLSCEQNLNHDAMYWYRQDPGQGLRLIYYSQIVNDFQKGDIAEGYSVSREKKESFPLTVTSAQKNPTAFYLCASSRGTRVSYEQYFGPGTRLTVT.

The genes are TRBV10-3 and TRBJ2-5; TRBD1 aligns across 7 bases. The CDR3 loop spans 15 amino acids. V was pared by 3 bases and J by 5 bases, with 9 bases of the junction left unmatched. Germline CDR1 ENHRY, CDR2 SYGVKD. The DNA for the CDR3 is TGTGCCATCAGTGAAGACAGGGCCCTCGGGGAGACCCAGTACTTC. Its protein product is CAISEDRALGETQYF.

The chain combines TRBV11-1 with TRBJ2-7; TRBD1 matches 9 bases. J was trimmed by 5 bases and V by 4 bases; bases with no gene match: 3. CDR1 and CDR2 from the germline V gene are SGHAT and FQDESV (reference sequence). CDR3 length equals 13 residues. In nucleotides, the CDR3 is TGTGCCAGCAGCTCCGACAGGGGGAACGAGCAGTACTTC. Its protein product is CASSSDRGNEQYF.